This T cell receptor (beta chain) was sequenced during a study of blood T cells in healthy people across ages. CDR3 length: 14 residues. Between the trimmed V and J ends, which lost 5 bases and 5 bases, there was a span of 15 bases. Germline lookup yields CDR1 LGHDT and CDR2 YNNKEL (reference sequence). With a J-beta primer mix and a sample-barcoded 5' primer, a second PCR ran about 7 to 12 cycles. TCRdb re-analysed the 5' RACE reads in MiXCR, keeping a single row per CDR3 protein. Of about 1,400,000 distinct CDR3 sequences listed, approximately 59% are singletons. This clonotype occurred a few times.

This sequence joins TRBV3-1 and TRBJ2-5; D perhaps matches TRBD1 (6 bases). The material sequenced was blood. The sequence came from a man younger than 35 in good health. CDR3 nucleotide sequence: TGTGCCAGCAGCTTCGGACAGTTCGGGGAGACCCAGTACTTC. It specifies CASSFGQFGETQYF.